This record looks at one TCR beta chain sequence and its context. The record originates from a study of shared clonotypes between healthy human individuals. Trimming cost V 2 bases and J 3 bases, with 14 bases left between them. The CDR3 contains 16 residues. The germline gives CDR1 SGDLS, CDR2 YYNGEE. Assay: immunoSEQ multiplex PCR; the TCRdb copy retains only in-frame clones and omits some. The data contain about 2.3 million clones, 85% to 95% of them singletons. The receptor was isolated from a man aged 18 to 29 in good health. Some clones in this sample may be carry-over from other donors' samples. The sequenced sample was naive CD4+ T cells from PBMCs. Indicated subset: CD45RA+ positively selected. The J gene is TRBJ2-2, the V gene TRBV9; no firm D call. The CDR3 DNA is TGTGCCAGCAGCGTCACCCCGGGTTCGGACACCGGGGAGCTGTTTTTT. Its translation is CASSVTPGSDTGELFF. The variable domain in full, completed from reference TRBV9 and TRBJ2-2, reads DSGVTQTPKHLITATGQRVTLRCSPRSGDLSVYWYQQSLDQGLQFLIQYYNGEERAKGNILERFSAQQFPDLHSELNLSSLELGDSALYFCASSVTPGSDTGELFFGEGSRLTVL.